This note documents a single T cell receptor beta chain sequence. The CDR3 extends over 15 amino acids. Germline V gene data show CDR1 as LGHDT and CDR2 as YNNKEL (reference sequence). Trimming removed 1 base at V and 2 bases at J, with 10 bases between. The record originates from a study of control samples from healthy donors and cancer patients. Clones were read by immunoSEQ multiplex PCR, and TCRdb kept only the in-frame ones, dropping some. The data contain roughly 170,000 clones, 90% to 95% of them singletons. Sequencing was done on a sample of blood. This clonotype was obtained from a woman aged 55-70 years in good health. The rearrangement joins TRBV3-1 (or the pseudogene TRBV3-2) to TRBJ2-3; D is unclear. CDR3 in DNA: TGTGCCAGCAGCCAAGGTCTCCTAGACACAGATACGCAGTATTTT. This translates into CASSQGLLDTDTQYF.